A selection of T cell receptor beta chains follows, all from one sample in a study of T cells expressing NK-cell markers. TCRdb reprocessed the 5' RACE reads; each CDR3 protein has one entry and no DNA is given. The table for this sample gives about 150,000 distinct CDR3 sequences. Sequencing used blood T cells: a sorted CD56 or NKG2C T cell subset, CD4+ or CD8+ T cells, or bulk PBMC T cells (not recorded which). All receptors come from a man aged 18 to 30 in good health. Each CDR3 is given with its conserved first and last residue.

j_gene: TRBJ2-7
v_gene: TRBV6-2/TRBV6-3
CDR3aa: CASSYLSDRDEQYF

j_gene: TRBJ2-1
v_gene: TRBV5-6
CDR3aa: CASQSGAEQFF

j_gene: TRBJ1-1
v_gene: TRBV14
CDR3aa: CASSQPGGKDTEAFF

j_gene: TRBJ2-1
v_gene: TRBV7-9
CDR3aa: CASSLASTEQFF

j_gene: TRBJ2-7
v_gene: TRBV12-3/TRBV12-4
CDR3aa: CASIGQTYEQYF

j_gene: TRBJ1-1
v_gene: TRBV30
CDR3aa: CAWSVPRGRTEAFF

j_gene: TRBJ2-3
v_gene: TRBV5-1
CDR3aa: CASRMTGGKGDTQYF

j_gene: TRBJ2-7
v_gene: TRBV7-9
CDR3aa: CASSPRQGHYEQYF

j_gene: TRBJ2-5
v_gene: TRBV7-2
CDR3aa: CASSLEVSSGVETQYF

j_gene: TRBJ2-7
v_gene: TRBV4-2
CDR3aa: CASSLLESGRGTYEQYF

j_gene: TRBJ2-2
v_gene: TRBV28
CDR3aa: CASSPIIRDRGIAGELFF

j_gene: TRBJ2-3
v_gene: TRBV7-6
CDR3aa: CASSSLVDGDTNTQYF

j_gene: TRBJ2-1
v_gene: TRBV29-1
CDR3aa: CSYTRLADYNEQFF

j_gene: TRBJ2-5
v_gene: TRBV25-1
CDR3aa: CASRDRGSGETQYF

j_gene: TRBJ2-7
v_gene: TRBV7-8
CDR3aa: CASSLARTALISYEQYF

j_gene: TRBJ1-1
v_gene: TRBV25-1
CDR3aa: CASSDVRTDDTEAFF

j_gene: TRBJ2-4
v_gene: TRBV6-1
CDR3aa: CASSHAEAKNIQYF

j_gene: TRBJ2-1
v_gene: TRBV20-1
CDR3aa: CSAIRVSGEKPFF

j_gene: TRBJ2-5
v_gene: TRBV19
CDR3aa: CASGPHLDRQPQETQYF

j_gene: TRBJ1-2
v_gene: TRBV29-1
CDR3aa: CSVIPGQGPYGYTF

j_gene: TRBJ2-5
v_gene: TRBV6-5
CDR3aa: CASSNGQGAQETQYF

j_gene: TRBJ2-1
v_gene: TRBV19
CDR3aa: CASSFSGITTYNEQFF

j_gene: TRBJ2-3
v_gene: TRBV19
CDR3aa: CASSINGDTQYF

j_gene: TRBJ2-1
v_gene: TRBV12-3/TRBV12-4
CDR3aa: CASSFEGYNEQFF